Shown below are 3 T cell receptor beta chains from a single sample sequenced in a study of immune evolution from preneoplasia to lung adenocarcinoma (TCRdb year 2021). The method behind the library was the immunoSEQ multiplex PCR assay. Sourced from immuneACCESS, this table was stored by TCRdb with only in-frame sequences that have V and J called. A share of the clones is absent; for the studies checked, an unresolved V gene accounts for under half, and the remainder has no known explanation. The sample includes about 26,000 clones, with less than 80% observed a single time. The ten largest clones represent approximately 5% of the sample. Sequencing was done on a sample of FFPE invasive lung adenocarcinoma tissue. The meaning of the sample's cell subset or site label: frankly invasive lung adenocarcinoma (ADC). These receptors were obtained from a person in their sixties with invasive lung adenocarcinoma. Some clones in this sample may be carry-over from other donors' samples.

This rearrangement joins TRBV7-8 to TRBJ2-5; D might be TRBD2 (6 bases). V shed 0 bases and J shed 2 bases, with 13 bases lying between them. CDR1 is SGHVS, CDR2 FQNEAQ, per germline. CDR3 length: 16 residues. As DNA, the CDR3 is TGTGCCAGCAGCTTAGCCCTCGCGGGACTTCAAGAGACCCAGTACTTC. This translates into CASSLALAGLQETQYF. The variable domain in full, with the rest retrieved from reference TRBV7-8 and TRBJ2-5, is GAGVSQSPRYKVAKRGQDVALRCDPISGHVSLFWYQQALGQGPEFLTYFQNEAQLDKSGLPSDRFFAERPEGSVSTLKIQRTQQEDSAVYLCASSLALAGLQETQYFGPGTRLLVL.

V is TRBV28 and J is TRBJ2-7; 9 nucleotides line up with TRBD2. Trimming cost V 6 bases and J 0 bases; bases outside gene matches: 9. Germline V gene data show CDR1 as MDHEN and CDR2 as SYDVKM. The CDR3 runs to 16 residues. The CDR3 nucleotides read TGTGCCAGCAGACGCCCCGGGACTAGCAGCTCCTACGAGCAGTACTTC. It translates to CASRRPGTSSSYEQYF. Full variable domain (outside the CDR3, taken from reference TRBV28 and TRBJ2-7): DVKVTQSSRYLVKRTGEKVFLECVQDMDHENMFWYRQDPGLGLRLIYFSYDVKMKEKGDIPEGYSVSREKKERFSLILESASTNQTSMYLCASRRPGTSSSYEQYFGPGTRLTVT.

CDR3 loop: CACGRSESTGELFF. In DNA, the CDR3 is TGTGCCTGTGGGAGAAGCGAAAGCACCGGGGAGCTGTTTTTT. The V call is TRBV7-9, the J call TRBJ2-2; D perhaps matches TRBD2 (5 bases). The CDR3 is made up of 14 amino acids. Germline assignment: CDR1 SEHNR and CDR2 FQNEAQ (reference sequence). The V end was cut by 11 bases, the J end by 4 bases, with 17 bases between.